These T cell receptor beta chains were read from a single sample in a study of T cell repertoires in cytomegalovirus infection. MiXCR, applied by TCRdb to the reads, yields one record per CDR3 protein. This repertoire shows about 530,000 distinct CDR3 sequences, approximately 26% found once; its top ten account for 13%. The sequencing input was PBMCs. Source of these receptors: a human donor in good health (CMV status not recorded). Some clones in this sample may be carry-over from other donors' samples. Both conserved end residues are part of each CDR3. Each record gives: V gene, J gene, clone size, D gene, CDR3 protein, CDR3 DNA. D genes are given only for firm matches. Clone size appears in some rows only: once, few, many, or a class for an expanded clone.

>TRBV7-6|TRBJ1-3|many|-
CASSRISGNTIYF
TGTGCCAGCAGCCGCATCTCTGGAAACACCATATATTTT
>TRBV5-1|TRBJ2-3|-|-
CASSTGTSTDTQYF
TGCGCCAGCAGCACAGGGACCAGCACAGATACGCAGTATTTT
>TRBV12-3/TRBV12-4|TRBJ2-7|-|TRBD1
CASSLQQGSSYEQYF
TGTGCCAGCAGTTTACAACAGGGGAGCTCCTACGAGCAGTACTTC
>TRBV7-2|TRBJ1-4|many|-
CASSLTGGGEKLFF
TGTGCCAGCAGCTTAACGGGGGGCGGTGAAAAACTGTTTTTT
>TRBV7-2|TRBJ1-4|few|-
CASSGDRDNEKLFF
TGTGCCAGCAGCGGGGACCGAGATAATGAAAAACTGTTTTTT
>TRBV12-5|TRBJ1-1|-|-
CASGLVGGTNTEAFF
TGTGCTAGTGGTTTGGTAGGCGGAACCAACACTGAAGCTTTCTTT
>TRBV7-2|TRBJ2-7|-|TRBD2
CASSLFGLAGVDEQYF
TGTGCCAGCAGCTTGTTCGGACTAGCGGGAGTGGACGAGCAGTACTTC
>TRBV7-2|TRBJ2-1|many|TRBD2
CASSSSPGTSDSKFF
TGTGCCAGCAGCTCTTCCCCAGGGACTAGCGACAGTAAGTTCTTC
>TRBV29-1|TRBJ1-5|-|TRBD1
CSVSGTASNQPQHF
TGCAGCGTTTCCGGGACAGCGAGCAATCAGCCCCAGCATTTT
>TRBV6-2/TRBV6-3|TRBJ2-5|-|-
CASRGAGETQYF
TGTGCCAGCAGGGGAGCGGGAGAGACCCAGTACTTC
>TRBV6-1|TRBJ1-1|-|-
CASSEYGTNTEAFF
TGTGCCAGCAGTGAATACGGCACGAACACTGAAGCTTTCTTT
>TRBV7-2|TRBJ1-2|many|-
CASSLLQGPSYGYTF
TGTGCCAGCAGCTTACTACAGGGCCCCTCTTATGGCTACACCTTC
>TRBV4-2|TRBJ2-3|-|-
CASSQDWAGSTDTQYF
TGCGCCAGCAGCCAAGATTGGGCGGGTAGCACAGATACGCAGTATTTT
>TRBV7-2|TRBJ2-3|many|-
CASSFRTYTQYF
TGTGCCAGCAGCTTCCGCACATATACGCAGTATTTT
>TRBV6-2/TRBV6-3|TRBJ2-6|few|-
CASSYSVLSGANVLTF
TGTGCCAGCAGTTACTCGGTCCTCTCTGGGGCCAACGTCCTGACTTTC
>TRBV29-1|TRBJ1-1|-|-
CSVGDVRAAFF
TGCAGCGTTGGCGATGTACGCGCAGCTTTCTTT
>TRBV4-2|TRBJ1-5|-|-
CASSQVGAGDDQPQHF
TGTGCCAGCAGCCAAGTTGGGGCAGGGGATGATCAGCCCCAGCATTTT
>TRBV5-1|TRBJ1-1|once|-
CASSTDLMNTEAFF
TGCGCCAGCAGCACAGACCTAATGAACACTGAAGCTTTCTTT
>TRBV7-8|TRBJ2-1|-|-
CASSLSGKVNEQFF
TGTGCCAGCAGCTTATCTGGGAAGGTCAATGAGCAGTTCTTC
>TRBV28|TRBJ1-2|many|TRBD1
CASSSAEWTGWANYGYTF
TGTGCCAGCAGTTCCGCCGAGTGGACAGGGTGGGCTAACTATGGCTACACCTTC
>TRBV27|TRBJ2-1|few|TRBD2
CASGTSLDNEQFF
TGTGCCAGCGGGACTAGTCTAGACAATGAGCAGTTCTTC
>TRBV7-9|TRBJ2-2|many|-
CASSPPGATGELFF
TGTGCCAGCAGCCCCCCAGGGGCCACCGGGGAGCTGTTTTTT
>TRBV27|TRBJ2-3|-|-
CASSLQISSTDTQYF
TGTGCCAGCAGTTTGCAGATATCTAGCACAGATACGCAGTATTTT
>TRBV12-3/TRBV12-4|TRBJ2-6|-|-
CASSFSINSGANVLTF
TGTGCCAGCAGTTTCTCCATAAACTCTGGGGCCAACGTCCTGACTTTC
>TRBV27|TRBJ2-1|few|-
CASSLGGGRAFNEQFF
TGTGCCAGCAGTCTGGGAGGAGGACGGGCTTTCAATGAGCAGTTCTTC
>TRBV27|TRBJ2-1|-|TRBD2
CASSRSGRALNEQFF
TGTGCCAGCAGCCGAAGCGGGAGGGCCTTAAATGAGCAGTTCTTC
>TRBV7-6|TRBJ2-3|many|TRBD2
CASSRTSDTDTQYF
TGTGCCAGCAGCCGGACTAGCGACACAGATACGCAGTATTTT
>TRBV14|TRBJ2-1|-|-
CASSQVPSRLNEQFF
TGTGCCAGCAGCCAAGTTCCCAGTCGGCTCAATGAGCAGTTCTTC
>TRBV12-3/TRBV12-4|TRBJ2-7|-|-
CASSWISGEQYF
TGTGCCAGCAGTTGGATCAGCGGCGAGCAGTACTTC
>TRBV29-1|TRBJ2-5|-|-
CSGTGASGQETQYF
TGCAGCGGGACCGGGGCCTCTGGCCAAGAGACCCAGTACTTC
>TRBV25-1|TRBJ2-6|-|-
CASSGRGRLSGANVLTF
TGTGCCAGCAGTGGCCGCGGGCGGCTCTCTGGGGCCAACGTCCTGACTTTC
>TRBV20-1|TRBJ2-2|few|-
CSARALQNTGELFF
TGCAGTGCTAGAGCGTTACAGAACACCGGGGAGCTGTTTTTT
>TRBV15|TRBJ2-4|-|-
CATSRDLNAQNIQYF
TGTGCCACCAGCAGAGATCTTAATGCCCAAAACATTCAGTACTTC
>TRBV7-8|TRBJ1-1|-|-
CASSPQRAGTEAFF
TGTGCCAGCAGCCCCCAGAGGGCCGGGACTGAAGCTTTCTTT
>TRBV12-3/TRBV12-4|TRBJ2-1|-|-
CASRPLEALDEQFF
TGTGCCAGCAGACCCCTAGAGGCCCTTGATGAGCAGTTCTTC